This passage covers 22 T cell receptor beta chains from one sample sequenced in a study of cytomegalovirus exposure and HLA in healthy donors. Method: immunoSEQ multiplex PCR; TCRdb's copy keeps in-frame clones and lacks some. The table lists 130,000 to 150,000 clones, approximately 90% of them singletons. The sequenced sample was PBMCs. These receptors were obtained from a woman aged 25 to 39 in good health and CMV-seropositive.

The chain combines TRBV15 with TRBJ2-3; D perhaps matches TRBD2 (5 bases). V lost 0 bases and J lost 0, with 13 bases in between. This CDR3 region has 17 residues. Germline assignment: CDR1 LNHNV and CDR2 YYDKDF (reference sequence). CDR3 region: CATSRDGVLASTDTQYF. The CDR3 DNA reads as TGTGCCACCAGCAGAGACGGGGTTCTAGCTAGCACAGATACGCAGTATTTT.

The chain employs TRBV18 and TRBJ2-5; 11 bases fit TRBD1. With V trimmed by 3 bases and J by 5 bases, 5 bases remained unmatched. This CDR3 contains 15 residues. The germline gives CDR1 KGHSH, CDR2 LQKENI. The CDR3 loop is CASSPGQGGGETQYF. DNA of the CDR3: TGTGCCAGCTCACCGGGACAGGGGGGCGGCGAGACCCAGTACTTC.

The V call is TRBV28, the J call TRBJ2-7; 9 bases are a match to TRBD1. There are 16 residues in the CDR3. Looked up from germline, CDR1 is MDHEN and CDR2 is SYDVKM. V was clipped by 3 bases and J by 3 bases; unmatched bases: 9. In DNA, the CDR3 is TGTGCCAGCAGTTTTGCTGGGACAGGGCGCCACTACGAGCAGTACTTC. Translation gives CASSFAGTGRHYEQYF.

This chain connects TRBV6-5 to TRBJ2-1, with 10 bases matching TRBD1. The CDR3 contains 15 residues. J lost 1 base, V lost 8 bases, and 5 bases had no gene match. Germline lookup yields CDR1 MNHEY and CDR2 SVGAGI. The CDR3 nucleotides are TGTGCCAGCTCGCGGGACAGGGGATCCTACAATGAGCAGTTCTTC. As protein: CASSRDRGSYNEQFF.

The V call is TRBV6-6, the J call TRBJ1-3; a possible D gene is TRBD1 (6 bases). Per germline, CDR1 MNHNY and CDR2 SVGAGI (reference sequence). Trimming took off 5 bases at V and 4 bases at J, with 9 bases between the two ends. The CDR3 sequence is 13 residues long. The DNA of the CDR3 is TGTGCCAGCAGTCCCGACAGGGGAAACACCATATATTTT. It yields the protein CASSPDRGNTIYF.

This clone has only a few counts. J is TRBJ2-7 and V is TRBV2, with D perhaps TRBD2 (5 bases). V was cut by 6 bases and J by 6 bases, with 15 bases left in between. Germline CDR1 is SNHLY and CDR2 is FYNNEI. The CDR3 is 13 residues long. CDR3: CASRRTVGLEQYF. As DNA, the CDR3 is TGTGCCAGCAGGCGGACCGTAGGACTCGAGCAGTACTTC.

V gene TRBV5-8 combines with J gene TRBJ2-5; no clear D gene. The CDR3 totals 15 residues. Per the germline V gene, CDR1 is SGHTS and CDR2 is YDEGEE. The V end lost 4 bases, the J end lost 3 bases, and 16 bases lay between the germline ends. The CDR3 sequence is CASSPQLASKETQYF. The CDR3, as DNA: TGTGCCAGCAGCCCGCAATTAGCCTCCAAAGAGACCCAGTACTTC.

The chain recombines TRBV28 with TRBJ1-4; perhaps TRBD1 as D (5 bases). This CDR3 region has 14 residues. Between the trimmed V and J ends, which lost 5 bases and 3 bases, there was a span of 10 bases. Germline V gene data show CDR1 as MDHEN and CDR2 as SYDVKM. CDR3 sequence reads: CASSETVPNEKLFF. The CDR3 DNA reads TGTGCCAGCAGTGAGACAGTTCCTAATGAAAAACTGTTTTTT.

The chain recombines TRBV7-3 with TRBJ2-2; 10 bases map to TRBD1. Germline CDR1 is SGHTA and CDR2 is FQGTGA. The V and J ends lost 8 bases and 5 bases, in that order; junction bases with no gene match: 11. The CDR3 loop spans 16 amino acids. CDR3 protein: CASGTSGQGRTGELFF. The CDR3 DNA follows: TGTGCCAGCGGCACCTCGGGACAGGGGAGGACCGGGGAGCTGTTTTTT. Full variable domain (rest looked up from reference TRBV7-3 and TRBJ2-2): GAGVSQTPSNKVTEKGKYVELRCDPISGHTALYWYRQSLGQGPEFLIYFQGTGAADDSGLPNDRFFAVRPEGSVSTLKIQRTERGDSAVYLCASGTSGQGRTGELFFGEGSRLTVL.

The chain carries TRBV10-1 and TRBJ2-7; a possible D gene is TRBD2 (6 bases). Trimming shortened V by 6 bases and J by 6 bases, and 15 bases separated the two germline ends. Germline CDR1 is WNHNN and CDR2 is SYGVQD (reference sequence). The CDR3 contains 13 residues. The CDR3 loop is CASSHGGGSEQYF. CDR3 nucleotides: TGCGCCAGCAGCCACGGGGGTGGGTCCGAGCAGTACTTC.

This chain joins TRBV5-1 and TRBJ2-3; the match to TRBD1 covers 11 bases. This CDR3 contains 18 residues. Germline loops: CDR1 SGHRS, CDR2 YFSETQ. Trimming removed 3 bases from V and 3 bases from J; junction bases left unmatched: 12. CDR3 DNA sequence: TGCGCCAGCAGCTACCTGGCCCCAGGGACAGGGGGTACAGATACGCAGTATTTT. Translating gives CASSYLAPGTGGTDTQYF. The variable domain in full, with the rest retrieved from reference TRBV5-1 and TRBJ2-3, is KAGVTQTPRYLIKTRGQQVTLSCSPISGHRSVSWYQQTPGQGLQFLFEYFSETQRNKGNFPGRFSGRQFSNSRSEMNVSTLELGDSALYLCASSYLAPGTGGTDTQYFGPGTRLTVL.

The rearrangement joins TRBV15 to TRBJ2-1; D unresolved. The length of the CDR3 is 12 residues. Germline CDR1 reads LNHNV; CDR2 reads YYDKDF (reference sequence). V lost 1 base, J lost 5 bases, and 3 bases lay in between. DNA for the CDR3: TGTGCCACCAGCAGAGTAAACAATGAGCAGTTCTTC. As protein: CATSRVNNEQFF.

This chain connects TRBV6-5 to TRBJ2-3; no definite D call. Germline values: CDR1 MNHEY, CDR2 SVGAGI. V was trimmed by 2 bases and J by 4 bases, leaving 10 bases between them. This CDR3 has 14 residues. The CDR3 is CASSYKFYADTQYF. In DNA form, the CDR3 reads TGTGCCAGCAGTTACAAGTTCTATGCAGATACGCAGTATTTT.

The J gene is TRBJ2-7, the V gene TRBV6-4; TRBD1 matches at 8 bases. V shed 1 base and J 0 bases; nucleotides not matched to a gene: 14. The CDR3 covers 19 residues. CDR1 is MRHNA, CDR2 SNTAGT, per germline. In nucleotides, the CDR3 is TGTGCCAGCAGTGACTTAGGCAGGGGGCCGGCTAGATCCTCCTACGAGCAGTACTTC. Translating it yields CASSDLGRGPARSSYEQYF.

This chain links TRBV5-1 with TRBJ2-7, with a tentative D call TRBD2 (6 bases). CDR1 is SGHRS and CDR2 is YFSETQ in the germline V gene. V lost 1 base to trimming and J lost 7 bases, with 12 bases between them. This CDR3 spans 13 amino acids. This CDR3 is CASSLYAGREQYF. In nucleotides, the CDR3 is TGCGCCAGCAGCTTGTATGCAGGGAGGGAGCAGTACTTC.

The chain employs TRBV18 and TRBJ1-3; D is unclear. V was clipped by 3 bases and J by 0 bases, with 12 bases between them. Per the germline V gene, CDR1 is KGHSH and CDR2 is LQKENI. The CDR3 is made up of 16 amino acids. CDR3 sequence reads: CASSPRTGDSGNTIYF. The CDR3 coding sequence is TGTGCCAGCTCACCTCGGACCGGGGACTCTGGAAACACCATATATTTT.

This clone was recorded a few times. The chain couples TRBV2 to TRBJ2-5; D remains ambiguous. V was pared by 6 bases and J by 2 bases, with 13 bases between. Germline values: CDR1 SNHLY, CDR2 FYNNEI. The length of the CDR3 is 14 residues. The CDR3 region is CASSRVQEQETQYF. The CDR3 DNA reads as TGTGCCAGCAGCCGAGTCCAGGAACAAGAGACCCAGTACTTC.

The chain combines TRBV4-1 with TRBJ2-7; TRBD1 matches 10 bases. V gave up 1 base and J gave up 4 bases; unmatched junction bases: 7. Germline V lookup: CDR1 MGHRA, CDR2 YSYEKL. The CDR3 contains 16 residues. The CDR3 spells CASSQVLGQGIYEQYF. The CDR3 DNA is TGCGCCAGCAGCCAAGTCTTGGGACAGGGGATTTACGAGCAGTACTTC.

The gene calls are TRBV7-2 and TRBJ2-1, with 12 bases fitting TRBD2. V was pared by 4 bases and J by 8 bases, with 6 bases of the junction left unmatched. Germline CDR1 is SGHTA and CDR2 is FQGNSA. The CDR3 length is 15 residues. The CDR3 loop is CASSSTSGSNDEQFF. As DNA, the CDR3 is TGTGCCAGCAGCTCGACTAGCGGGAGTAACGATGAGCAGTTCTTC.

The chain is built from TRBV28 and TRBJ1-2, with D possibly TRBD1 on 5 matching bases. The CDR3 has 15 residues. The germline gives CDR1 MDHEN, CDR2 SYDVKM. Trimming took 7 bases from V and 4 from J, leaving 19 bases between them. CDR3 protein: CASTGWQGLRYGYTF. In DNA form, the CDR3 reads TGTGCCAGCACCGGGTGGCAGGGCCTGCGCTATGGCTACACCTTC.

The chain links TRBV7-9 to TRBJ2-2; TRBD2 might be the D (5 bases). The V and J ends lost 2 bases and 0 bases respectively, with 10 bases between them. The CDR3 spans 16 residues. Per germline, CDR1 SEHNR and CDR2 FQNEAQ (reference sequence). The CDR3: CASSLIFGANTGELFF. CDR3 in DNA: TGTGCCAGCAGCTTAATTTTCGGGGCGAACACCGGGGAGCTGTTTTTT.

The chain is built from TRBV5-6 and TRBJ2-7; no firm D call. Germline assignment: CDR1 SGHDT and CDR2 YYEEEE. This CDR3 has 17 residues. V was cut by 4 bases and J by 3 bases, with 23 bases left in between. The CDR3 DNA is TGTGCCAGCAGCAGACACTGGATGATCCAACTTAACTACGAGCAGTACTTC. It yields the protein CASSRHWMIQLNYEQYF.